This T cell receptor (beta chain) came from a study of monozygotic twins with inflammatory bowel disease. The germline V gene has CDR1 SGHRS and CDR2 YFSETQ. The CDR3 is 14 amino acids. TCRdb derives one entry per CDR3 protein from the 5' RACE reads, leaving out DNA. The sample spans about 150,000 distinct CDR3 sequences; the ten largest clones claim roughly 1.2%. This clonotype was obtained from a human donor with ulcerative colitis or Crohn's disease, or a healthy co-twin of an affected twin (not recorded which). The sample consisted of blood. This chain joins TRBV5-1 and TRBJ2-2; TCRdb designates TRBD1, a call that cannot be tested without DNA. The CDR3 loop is CASSSGTYTGELFF.